A single T cell receptor beta chain is shown here with its context. Its specificity is not known. Clones were read by immunoSEQ multiplex PCR, and TCRdb kept only the in-frame ones, dropping some. The data show some 150,000 clones, with approximately 94% seen just once and 9.1% held by the top ten. This sample is part of a study of T cell responses to AZD1222 COVID-19 vaccine. Whole-study results and caveats: A rise in Spike-specific TCR breadth and depth followed two AZD1222 doses. Scientists sampled the repertoires only once the peak T cell response had passed.

The specimen comprised peripheral blood, sampled on day 0 of AZD1222 vaccination. The sequence was obtained from an adult in good health.

The CDR3 DNA reads TGTGCCAGCAGTTCCCTTTGGGGGCAGCTACCTTTAGGCTACACCTTC. This translates into CASSSLWGQLPLGYTF. The chain links TRBV27 to TRBJ1-2; D perhaps matches TRBD1 (6 bases). Germline CDR1 MNHEY, CDR2 SMNVEV (reference sequence). The CDR3 spans 16 residues. V lost 4 bases and J 8 bases, leaving 23 bases between the germline ends.